The T cell receptor (beta chain) described here comes from a study of T cells in localized non-small cell lung cancer. Here immunoSEQ multiplex PCR was the method, and the copy in TCRdb shows in-frame clones only, minus some. The sample contains just over 70,000 clones, about nine tenths of which appear only once. The TCR originated in a male donor older than 55 with stage III squamous cell lung carcinoma. This specimen was peripheral blood, taken before any cancer treatment.

The CDR3 protein is CASSPRLRVAGELFF. In DNA form, the CDR3 reads TGTGCCAGCAGCCCGCGACTACGGGTTGCCGGGGAGCTGTTTTTT. The chain uses TRBV7-2 and TRBJ2-2; tentatively, D is TRBD2 (5 bases). Trimming cost V 5 bases and J 6 bases, with 16 bases left between them. Germline V gene sequence: CDR1 SGHTA, CDR2 FQGNSA. The length of the CDR3 is 15 residues.